This passage covers 3 T cell receptor beta chains from one sample sequenced in a study of T cells in localized non-small cell lung cancer. Sequencing was performed with immunoSEQ multiplex PCR; in TCRdb, only in-frame clones are kept and a portion is missing. The data contain 75,000 to 95,000 clones, around 82% of them singletons. The input for sequencing was PBMCs, taken before any cancer treatment. These receptors were taken from a man between 35 and 75 years old with stage II squamous cell lung carcinoma.

The V call is TRBV27, the J call TRBJ2-1, with TRBD2 matching over 9 bases. V trimming: 4 bases; J trimming: 8 bases; junction bases outside the gene matches: 9. Germline V gene data show CDR1 as MNHEY and CDR2 as SMNVEV (reference sequence). This CDR3 contains 15 residues. CDR3 sequence: CASSSTSGVRYEQFF. For the CDR3, the DNA is TGTGCCAGCAGTTCGACTAGCGGAGTAAGGTATGAGCAGTTCTTC.

The chain is built from TRBV7-6 and TRBJ2-2, with a weak D call TRBD2 (6 bases). V lost 1 base and J 5 bases, leaving 8 bases between the germline ends. CDR3 length: 14 residues. Germline assignment: CDR1 SGHVS and CDR2 FNYEAQ. The CDR3: CASSLGAGTGELFF. CDR3 DNA sequence: TGTGCCAGCAGCTTAGGTGCGGGAACCGGGGAGCTGTTTTTT.

V usage is TRBV6-5 and J usage is TRBJ1-2; a possible D gene is TRBD1 (5 bases). This CDR3 is built from 13 residues. The germline V gene encodes CDR1 MNHEY and CDR2 SVGAGI. Deletions cut 4 bases from V and 6 bases from J, with 12 bases between. The CDR3: CASSSNGGNGYTF. The CDR3 DNA is TGTGCCAGCAGTTCCAACGGGGGGAATGGCTACACCTTC.